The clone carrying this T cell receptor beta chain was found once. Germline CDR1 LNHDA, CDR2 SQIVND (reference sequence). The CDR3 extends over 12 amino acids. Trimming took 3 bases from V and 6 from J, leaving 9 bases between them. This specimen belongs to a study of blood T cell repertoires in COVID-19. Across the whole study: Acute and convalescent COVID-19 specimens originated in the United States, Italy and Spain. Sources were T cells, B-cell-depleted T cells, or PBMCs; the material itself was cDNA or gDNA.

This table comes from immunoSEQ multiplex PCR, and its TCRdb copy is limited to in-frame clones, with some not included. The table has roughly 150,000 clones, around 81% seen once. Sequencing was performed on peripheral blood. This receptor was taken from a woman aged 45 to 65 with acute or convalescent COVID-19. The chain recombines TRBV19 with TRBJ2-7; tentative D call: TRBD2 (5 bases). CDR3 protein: CASSIEGSEQYF. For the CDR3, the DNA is TGTGCCAGTAGTATCGAGGGCAGCGAGCAGTACTTC.